These 25 T cell receptor beta chains came from one sample sequenced in a study of cytomegalovirus exposure and HLA in healthy donors. PCR primers comprised 60 Vbeta and 13 Jbeta primers. Assay used: immunoSEQ multiplex PCR; TCRdb lists only in-frame clones, some missing. Found here are approximately 190,000 clones, approximately 85% of them singletons; the top ten hold roughly 0.75%. The sample comprised PBMCs. The source is a woman aged 18 to 35 in good health and CMV-seronegative.

This clone was counted a single time. V is TRBV19 and J is TRBJ1-5; perhaps TRBD1 as D (6 bases). The ends were cut back, 5 bases at V and 1 base at J, with 12 bases in the middle. The germline V gene encodes CDR1 LNHDA and CDR2 SQIVND (reference sequence). This CDR3 is built from 15 residues. This chain's CDR3 is CASSPGQSSNQPQHF. The CDR3 bases are TGTGCCAGTAGTCCAGGACAGTCAAGCAATCAGCCCCAGCATTTT.

The chain recombines TRBV5-1 with TRBJ2-2; 11 bases map to TRBD2. Germline loops: CDR1 SGHRS, CDR2 YFSETQ. This CDR3 comprises 16 residues. The junction had 6 bases not matched to a gene; V was cut back by 2 bases and J by 6 bases. CDR3 loop: CASSLYSLAGAGELFF. CDR3 nucleotide sequence: TGCGCCAGCAGCTTATATTCACTAGCGGGGGCCGGGGAGCTGTTTTTT.

The J gene is TRBJ2-1, the V gene TRBV5-1; 10 bases match TRBD1. The CDR3 runs 15 residues. CDR1 and CDR2 (germline): SGHRS, YFSETQ. The trim removed 4 bases at V and 7 bases at J, leaving 8 bases unmatched. Written as DNA, the CDR3 is TGCGCCAGCAGCATTTTCCGGGACAGGGGAAATGAGCAGTTCTTC. The encoded protein is CASSIFRDRGNEQFF.

This chain connects TRBV7-9 to TRBJ2-4, with a weak D call TRBD2 (5 bases). The length of the CDR3 is 15 residues. Trimming removed 3 bases at V and 9 bases at J, with 18 bases between. Germline V gene lookup returns CDR1 SEHNR and CDR2 FQNEAQ (reference sequence). The CDR3 nucleotides read TGTGCCAGCAGCTTGCTCGCCCTGGCGGGTGGCATTCAGTACTTC. Its translation: CASSLLALAGGIQYF.

The gene calls are TRBV10-3 and TRBJ1-1; D not resolved. The CDR3 extends over 14 amino acids. Germline V CDR1 and CDR2: ENHRY, SYGVKD. Trimming removed 8 bases from V and 3 bases from J, with 16 bases in between. The CDR3 here is CAIGESEVYTEAFF. CDR3 nucleotide sequence: TGTGCCATCGGAGAGTCCGAGGTCTACACTGAAGCTTTCTTT.

V is TRBV5-1 and J is TRBJ2-7, with TRBD2 matching 7 bases. Germline loops: CDR1 SGHRS, CDR2 YFSETQ. The CDR3 is made up of 16 amino acids. Unmatched junction bases numbered 7, after V lost 1 base and J lost 0 bases. DNA of the CDR3: TGCGCCAGCAGCTTGTACGGTGGCGGGAGCTCCTACGAGCAGTACTTC. Its protein product is CASSLYGGGSSYEQYF.

The gene calls are TRBV27 and TRBJ2-7, with a possible D match to TRBD1 (5 bases). Trimming cost V 0 bases and J 3 bases, with 12 bases left between them. Germline V gene data show CDR1 as MNHEY and CDR2 as SMNVEV (reference sequence). The CDR3 length is 15 residues. The CDR3 DNA is TGTGCCAGCAGTTTATCGTCAGGGAAGGGCTACGAGCAGTACTTC. This encodes CASSLSSGKGYEQYF.

This chain connects TRBV28 to TRBJ1-5; 8 bases align to TRBD1. V lost 4 bases and J lost 0; bases outside the gene matches: 20. Germline V gene data show CDR1 as MDHEN and CDR2 as SYDVKM. The CDR3 extends over 21 amino acids. DNA for the CDR3: TGTGCCAGCAGTTCCATGCGGGCTCCGGACAGGGCAACGGCTAGCAATCAGCCCCAGCATTTT. Its translation is CASSSMRAPDRATASNQPQHF.

The chain recombines TRBV7-2 with TRBJ2-1; 8 positions agree with TRBD2. The junction had 10 bases not matched to a gene; V was cut back by 1 base and J by 8 bases. Germline V gene data show CDR1 as SGHTA and CDR2 as FQGNSA. CDR3 length: 16 amino acids. CDR3 DNA sequence: TGTGCCAGCAGCTTAGGTGCGGGAGGTATCACGGATGAGCAGTTCTTC. It encodes CASSLGAGGITDEQFF.

The chain is built from TRBV27 and TRBJ2-3; 10 nucleotides align to TRBD2. The CDR3 is made up of 17 amino acids. Germline V gene data show CDR1 as MNHEY and CDR2 as SMNVEV (reference sequence). Trimming took 3 bases from V and 4 from J; bases not matched to a gene: 10. In nucleotides, the CDR3 is TGTGCCAGCAGTTTGGGGGCTAGCGGGGGAAGCGCAGATACGCAGTATTTT. This sequence encodes CASSLGASGGSADTQYF.

The J gene is TRBJ2-5, the V gene TRBV27; 12 bases are a match to TRBD2. This CDR3 contains 18 residues. Germline trimming cut 8 bases from V and 1 base from J; bases unmatched to any gene: 14. Germline CDR1 reads MNHEY; CDR2 reads SMNVEV (reference sequence). CDR3 sequence: CASARGASGRGAQETQYF. CDR3 nucleotide sequence: TGTGCCAGCGCCCGTGGGGCTAGCGGGAGGGGGGCCCAAGAGACCCAGTACTTC.

This chain connects TRBV5-1 to TRBJ2-3, with D possibly TRBD1 on 6 matching bases. V was cut by 0 bases and J by 1 base, with 9 bases left in between. Germline V gene sequence: CDR1 SGHRS, CDR2 YFSETQ. The CDR3 has 15 amino acids. CDR3 region: CASSLEKGGTDTQYF. CDR3 in DNA: TGCGCCAGCAGCTTGGAGAAGGGGGGCACAGATACGCAGTATTTT.

The gene calls are TRBV10-3 and TRBJ1-3; the D is unclear. The germline V gene has CDR1 ENHRY and CDR2 SYGVKD. V lost 0 bases and J 0 bases, leaving 9 bases between the germline ends. The CDR3 has 16 amino acids. The CDR3 DNA reads TGTGCCATCAGTGAGTCGAAGCAAAGCTCTGGAAACACCATATATTTT. Amino acid sequence: CAISESKQSSGNTIYF.

The chain combines TRBV13 with TRBJ2-3; D might be TRBD1 (5 bases). Germline V gene sequence: CDR1 PRHDT, CDR2 FYEKMQ (reference sequence). This CDR3 is built from 14 residues. Trimming took 6 bases from V and 0 from J, leaving 10 bases between them. The CDR3 is CASSRGPSTDTQYF. The CDR3 nucleotides read TGTGCCAGCAGTAGGGGCCCTAGCACAGATACGCAGTATTTT.

The V call is TRBV10-3, the J call TRBJ2-5, with 8 positions matching TRBD1. CDR1 is ENHRY and CDR2 is SYGVKD in the germline V gene. CDR3 size: 17 residues. With 0 bases clipped from V and 4 bases from J, the junction kept 10 bases outside the gene matches. DNA for the CDR3: TGTGCCATCAGTGAGTCTAACGGGGCAGGGGGCCTAGAGACCCAGTACTTC. Protein product: CAISESNGAGGLETQYF.

The J gene is TRBJ1-3, the V gene TRBV6-1; 8 nucleotides agree with TRBD1. J lost 5 bases, V lost 6 bases, and 9 bases had no gene match. Germline values: CDR1 MNHNS, CDR2 SASEGT. The CDR3 length is 15 residues. The CDR3 spells CASRDAGGLRNTIYF. Here the CDR3 DNA reads TGTGCCAGCAGGGACGCAGGGGGCTTACGAAACACCATATATTTT.

This chain uses TRBV18 with TRBJ2-7, with 8 bases fitting TRBD2. Losses at the gene ends were 0 bases for V and 4 bases for J; bases not matched to a gene: 8. CDR3 size: 16 residues. Per the germline V gene, CDR1 is KGHSH and CDR2 is LQKENI. CDR3 region: CASSPPSGGFYYEQYF. The CDR3 DNA follows: TGTGCCAGCTCACCACCAAGCGGGGGATTTTATTACGAGCAGTACTTC.

The rearrangement uses TRBV18 and TRBJ1-1, with 7 bases fitting TRBD1. The CDR3 is 14 residues long. CDR1 is KGHSH, CDR2 LQKENI, per germline. V trimming: 5 bases; J trimming: 0 bases; junction bases outside the gene matches: 3. CDR3 sequence (DNA): TGTGCCAGCTCAAGGGACAGATTGAACACTGAAGCTTTCTTT. This gives the protein CASSRDRLNTEAFF. The full variable domain, with the rest looked up from reference TRBV18 and TRBJ1-1, is NAGVMQNPRHLVRRRGQEARLRCSPMKGHSHVYWYRQLPEEGLKFMVYLQKENIIDESGMPKERFSAEFPKEGPSILRIQQVVRGDSAAYFCASSRDRLNTEAFFGQGTRLTVV.

There are a few counts of this clone. The chain joins TRBV6-5 to TRBJ1-6; 8 nucleotides match TRBD1. Unmatched junction bases numbered 3, after V lost 0 bases and J lost 5 bases. The CDR3 is 16 residues long. In germline, CDR1 is MNHEY, CDR2 SVGAGI. CDR3 sequence: CASSYSGTGNNSPLHF. The CDR3 region has the DNA TGTGCCAGCAGTTACTCGGGGACAGGAAATAATTCACCCCTCCACTTT.

V usage is TRBV4-1 and J usage is TRBJ2-1; 11 positions agree with TRBD2. The CDR3 extends over 16 amino acids. Per the germline V gene, CDR1 is MGHRA and CDR2 is YSYEKL. V shed 1 base, J shed 8 bases, and the junction held 7 bases outside the gene matches. The CDR3 loop reads CASSQVRLAGTYEQFF. In nucleotides, the CDR3 is TGCGCCAGCAGCCAAGTTAGACTAGCGGGAACCTATGAGCAGTTCTTC.

The chain uses TRBV19 and TRBJ2-3; TRBD1 might be the D (6 bases). V dropped 3 bases and J dropped 6 bases, with 16 bases sitting between them. This CDR3 contains 15 residues. Germline V CDR1 and CDR2: LNHDA, SQIVND (reference sequence). The CDR3 here is CASSIRGTTPDTQYF. The CDR3 DNA reads TGTGCCAGTAGTATTAGGGGGACCACCCCCGATACGCAGTATTTT.

This clone occurred once. The chain carries TRBV7-2 and TRBJ2-7; tentatively, D is TRBD1 (5 bases). The CDR3 runs to 12 residues. Between the trimmed V and J ends, which lost 5 bases and 3 bases, there was a span of 8 bases. Germline CDR1 and CDR2: SGHTA and FQGNSA. The CDR3 here is CASSPQDYEQYF. CDR3 DNA: TGTGCCAGCAGCCCACAGGACTACGAGCAGTACTTC.

This clone was picked up one time. This chain links TRBV13 with TRBJ2-1; 8 positions agree with TRBD2. The CDR3 spans 14 residues. Looked up from germline, CDR1 is PRHDT and CDR2 is FYEKMQ (reference sequence). Trimming at V came to 5 bases and at J to 5 bases, leaving 5 bases not matched to a gene. CDR3 loop: CASSALAGNNEQFF. For the CDR3, the DNA is TGTGCCAGCAGCGCCTTAGCGGGGAACAATGAGCAGTTCTTC.

This clone was observed a handful of times. V usage is TRBV6-5 and J usage is TRBJ2-7, with 7 bases lining up with TRBD2. Germline lookup yields CDR1 MNHEY and CDR2 SVGAGI. The junction had 10 bases not matched to a gene; V was cut back by 7 bases and J by 7 bases. The CDR3 length is 13 residues. In DNA, the CDR3 is TGTGCCAGCAAGGAGGCGGGAGCGGGTGAGCAGTACTTC. Its protein product is CASKEAGAGEQYF.

The rearrangement uses TRBV27 and TRBJ1-6, with 7 bases fitting TRBD1. The junction had 4 bases not matched to a gene; V was cut back by 2 bases and J by 9 bases. The CDR3 covers 14 residues. Germline V lookup: CDR1 MNHEY, CDR2 SMNVEV (reference sequence). The CDR3 here is CASSLNRGSSPLHF. The CDR3 region has the DNA TGTGCCAGCAGTTTAAACAGGGGCAGTTCACCCCTCCACTTT.